This entry describes one TCR beta chain. Its specificity is not known. The sample comes from a study of cytomegalovirus exposure and HLA in healthy donors. The wider study: From about 200 million T cells, an earlier analysis saw 100 million to 140 million unique TCR beta sequences.

Trimming took 2 bases from V and 5 from J; bases not matched to a gene: 12. Germline CDR1 and CDR2: PRHDT and FYEKMQ (reference sequence). This CDR3 region has 18 residues. Study results and caveats: Later work associated roughly 17,000 TCR beta sequences with HLA alleles at 0.05 false discovery rate.

The PCR ran on 60 Vbeta and 13 Jbeta primers. Profiled with immunoSEQ multiplex PCR; TCRdb holds only in-frame clones, not every one. The sample contains under 200,000 clones, around four fifths of which appear only once. Donors in the study were healthy people who gave bone marrow. The chain links TRBV13 to TRBJ1-6, with 7 nucleotides matching TRBD1. The sequence derives from a man aged 25-45 years in good health and CMV-seronegative. The specimen sequenced was PBMCs. Written as DNA, the CDR3 is TGTGCCAGCAGCTTATCCCTCCCGGGACAGTTCAATAATTCACCCCTCCACTTT. It is translated as CASSLSLPGQFNNSPLHF.